These T cell receptor beta chains were read from a single sample in a study of shared clonotypes between healthy human individuals. Only in-frame clones appear in the TCRdb table, and some are missing; sequencing was by immunoSEQ multiplex PCR. The sample gives a few million clones, about nine tenths of which show up once; around 0.35% is in the top ten. The sample consisted of naive CD4+ T cells from PBMCs. The receptors were sampled from a man in his late teens or twenties in good health. Some clones in this sample may be carry-over from other donors' samples. Each CDR3 is given without its conserved first and last residue. Fields, in order: CDR3 protein, V gene.

ASSVHLAATDTQY TRBV9
ASSLAGQGWIEQY TRBV28
ASRKPGTGVNEQF TRBV11-2
ASSVQGQPYEQY TRBV2
ASSPPTPAGYHNEQF TRBV5-4
ASSQDRRTSGVSIYEQY TRBV4-1
ASSVAGPTGEQY TRBV9
ASSLRGGRARDTQY TRBV7-3
ASSPSAGGPYEQY TRBV28
ATPAGPAYEQY TRBV19
ASSFTGTATDTQY TRBV28
ASSLTGKLF TRBV5-1
ASSRRSQVNTGELF TRBV14
ASSPLPDTQY TRBV7-3
ASSQDLTSSYEQY TRBV4-3
SARTSGRQY TRBV20-1
ASSHPGEAKNIQY TRBV27
ASSQTGTPTSTNYGYT TRBV5-1
ASGDLNQPQH TRBV7-3
ASSQLSGDQETQY TRBV5-6
ASSLRGLSNQPQH TRBV27
ASSASGTAGPDTQY TRBV19
ASSFASTDTQY TRBV7-2
AWSAFTSSQTQY TRBV30
ASSWDRGQGEQY TRBV5-4
ASQNPQGQQY TRBV6-6
ASSSIGTGDQNPGNTIY TRBV7-8
ASSVGRPQGASADEQF TRBV9
ASSLANEAF TRBV5-1
ASSPRLSEKLF TRBV18
ASSLEGSAYGYT TRBV28
ASSSRDVNEKLF TRBV28
ASSPGTGVSYGYT TRBV7-2
ASSLGRGIGGELF TRBV7-9
AARSTGQGLAF TRBV30
ASSVSTVNSPLH TRBV2
ASSQEQRSGNTIY TRBV4-2
ALVRTSGSGSYNEQF TRBV7-8
ASTWGRANYGYT TRBV5-5
ASSTSGGRPWNEQF TRBV27
ASSSPVAGGYEQY TRBV5-4
ASSQTGTETQY TRBV7-3
ASSILGTGFEKLF TRBV28
ASSPQAGDYNEQF TRBV18
ASSTRLAGNEQF TRBV11-2
ASSLRGQGVYEQY TRBV5-8
ASSIAGFGTQY TRBV19
ASSTYRDGQPQH TRBV19
ASSSRGFKSDNTEAF TRBV5-1
ASSTPGGPRDTQY TRBV19
ASSMGLAGVGQETQY TRBV19
ASSFASAINEQF TRBV5-1
ASSTRGRPDTQY TRBV7-2